Below, 20 T cell receptor beta chains from the same sample are listed, as sequenced in a study of vaccination and CD4 T cells after COVID-19. The Oncomine TCR Beta short-read assay generated sequence data from the DNA of cultured CD4+ T cells. MiXCR, run by TCRdb on the PCR reads, gives a single entry per CDR3 protein. The profile shows 9,000 to 15,000 distinct CDR3 sequences, approximately 52% of them singletons. Stated treatment: 10-day PBMC culture with coronavirus spike peptide pools or control peptides (ViraFEST assay). No antigens are known for them. The sample was CD4+ T cells from blood, cultured in vitro. The receptors shown here come from a human donor who had recovered from COVID-19.

The chain recombines TRBV2 with TRBJ2-6; the D gene is possibly TRBD1 (6 bases). Trimming pared 7 bases from V and 3 bases from J, leaving 13 bases between. Germline V gene data show CDR1 as SNHLY and CDR2 as FYNNEI. The CDR3 has 15 amino acids. The CDR3, as DNA: TGTGCCAGCAATCAGGGGCGCTATGGGGCCAACGTCCTGACTTTC. Translation: CASNQGRYGANVLTF.

The V and J genes are TRBV27 and TRBJ2-7; perhaps D is TRBD1 or TRBD2 (6 bases each). CDR1 is MNHEY, CDR2 SMNVEV, per germline (reference sequence). V lost 6 bases, J lost 3 bases, and 18 bases lay in between. This CDR3 contains 15 residues. The CDR3 is CASSQEGTPFYEQYF. The CDR3 coding sequence is TGTGCCAGCAGCCAGGAGGGGACACCATTCTACGAGCAGTACTTC.

This clonotype turned up a few times. Written as DNA, the CDR3 is TGTGCCAGCACCCCGGGGGGGAATCGCTATGGCTACACCTTC. As protein: CASTPGGNRYGYTF. The chain has TRBV6-1 and TRBJ1-2, with D possibly being TRBD1 (5 bases). The germline gives CDR1 MNHNS, CDR2 SASEGT. The CDR3 consists of 14 residues. V lost 7 bases and J 4 bases, leaving 16 bases between the germline ends.

The gene calls are TRBV11-2 and TRBJ2-1, with a possible D match to TRBD1 (6 bases). This CDR3 region has 16 residues. Trimming took off 4 bases at V and 2 bases at J, with 15 bases between the two ends. CDR1 is SGHAT, CDR2 FQNNGV, per germline. CDR3 region: CASSWIGGHTYNEQFF. CDR3 sequence (DNA): TGTGCCAGCAGCTGGATTGGGGGACATACCTACAATGAGCAGTTCTTC.

This chain links TRBV6-1 with TRBJ1-2; 7 nucleotides align to TRBD1. The trim removed 5 bases at V and 4 bases at J, leaving 7 bases unmatched. The germline gives CDR1 MNHNS, CDR2 SASEGT. There are 14 residues in the CDR3. The CDR3 DNA reads as TGTGCCAGCAGTACTAGGGGACAGCTCTATGGCTACACCTTC. Translated: CASSTRGQLYGYTF.

This clonotype was seen a handful of times. The chain recombines TRBV7-2 with TRBJ1-6; D gene unclear. Germline lookup yields CDR1 SGHTA and CDR2 FQGNSA. The CDR3 runs to 17 residues. V was clipped by 0 bases and J by 0 bases, with 9 bases between them. This CDR3 reads CASSLAPPGSYNSPLHF. The CDR3 DNA is TGTGCCAGCAGCTTAGCGCCGCCCGGCTCCTATAATTCACCCCTCCACTTT. The whole variable domain, filled in from reference TRBV7-2 and TRBJ1-6, reads GAGVSQSPSNKVTEKGKDVELRCDPISGHTALYWYRQSLGQGLEFLIYFQGNSAPDKSGLPSDRFSAERTGGSVSTLTIQRTQQEDSAVYLCASSLAPPGSYNSPLHFGNGTRLTVT.

This chain joins TRBV6-2 or TRBV6-3 and TRBJ2-7, with TRBD1 as a possible D gene (5 bases). This CDR3 is built from 13 residues. Trimming removed 6 bases at V and 2 bases at J, with 11 bases between. CDR1 and CDR2 (germline): MNHEY, SVGEGT. CDR3 sequence reads: CASSPDRTYEQYF. The CDR3 DNA reads TGTGCCAGCAGCCCCGACAGAACCTACGAGCAGTACTTC.

The J gene is TRBJ1-2, the V gene TRBV30; D not resolved. Germline values: CDR1 GTSNPN, CDR2 SVGIG (reference sequence). The CDR3 consists of 12 residues. V lost 5 bases and J lost 0, with 7 bases in between. CDR3 DNA sequence: TGTGCCTGGCACAAAGCTAACTATGGCTACACCTTC. Residues: CAWHKANYGYTF.

The chain joins TRBV24-1 to TRBJ1-1; D is unclear. The V end was cut by 0 bases, the J end by 5 bases, with 15 bases between. CDR3 length equals 16 residues. Germline V lookup: CDR1 KGHDR, CDR2 SFDVKD. The CDR3 loop reads CATSDLRSGEETEAFF. DNA for the CDR3: TGTGCCACCAGTGATTTGCGTAGCGGGGAGGAAACTGAAGCTTTCTTT.

This clonotype appeared a few times. J is TRBJ1-1 and V is TRBV7-2; a weak D match, TRBD1 (5 bases). Looked up from germline, CDR1 is SGHTA and CDR2 is FQGNSA. The CDR3 has 15 amino acids. Trimming stripped 4 bases from V and 4 bases from J, with 16 bases between. The CDR3 loop is CASSSQRLGGTEAFF. For the CDR3, the DNA is TGTGCCAGCAGCTCTCAGCGATTGGGGGGCACTGAAGCTTTCTTT.

The chain joins TRBV27 to TRBJ1-1; D is uncertain. This CDR3 is 14 amino acids long. CDR1 and CDR2 (germline): MNHEY, SMNVEV (reference sequence). Deletions cut 6 bases from V and 4 bases from J, with 15 bases between. In DNA, the CDR3 is TGTGCCAGCAGATTTAGGGCACTGGGCACTGAAGCTTTCTTT. Amino acid sequence: CASRFRALGTEAFF.

The chain has TRBV2 and TRBJ2-7; no firm D call. CDR3 size: 11 residues. Trimming stripped 6 bases from V and 7 bases from J, with 10 bases between. Per germline, CDR1 SNHLY and CDR2 FYNNEI. The CDR3 spells CASRLSREQYF. CDR3 in DNA: TGTGCCAGCAGACTTTCGCGAGAGCAGTACTTC.

A few counts support this clonotype. The chain employs TRBV20-1 and TRBJ1-5; 10 bases agree with TRBD1. Unmatched junction bases numbered 7, after V lost 5 bases and J lost 6 bases. In germline, CDR1 is DFQATT, CDR2 SNEGSKA (reference sequence). The CDR3 is made up of 14 amino acids. The DNA of the CDR3 is TGCAGTGCTCTGACAGGGGGCGCGGGTCAGCCCCAGCATTTT. It is translated as CSALTGGAGQPQHF.

The chain combines TRBV6-2 or TRBV6-3 with TRBJ2-7, with 8 bases lining up with TRBD2. This CDR3 has 13 amino acids. Per the germline V gene, CDR1 is MNHEY and CDR2 is SVGEGT. The V and J ends lost 8 bases and 3 bases, in that order; junction bases with no gene match: 6. Here the CDR3 DNA reads TGTGCCAGCGTGACGGGGGGGGGCTACGAGCAGTACTTC. It translates to CASVTGGGYEQYF.

The chain has TRBV9 and TRBJ2-7; D possibly corresponds to TRBD2 (5 bases). V was shortened by 6 bases and J by 6 bases, with 13 bases between the two germline ends. The CDR3 sequence is 12 residues long. Germline-derived CDR1 and CDR2 are SGDLS and YYNGEE. The CDR3 DNA reads TGTGCCAGCATCGAATCTAGCTGCGAGCAGTACTTC. This gives the protein CASIESSCEQYF.

This chain's CDR3 is CASTRQGGEQYF. DNA for the CDR3: TGTGCCAGCACCCGACAGGGAGGCGAGCAGTACTTC. This chain joins TRBV6-1 and TRBJ2-7; a weak D match, TRBD1 (7 bases). V was pared by 7 bases and J by 6 bases, with 13 bases between. The length of the CDR3 is 12 residues. Germline V gene data show CDR1 as MNHNS and CDR2 as SASEGT.

The chain has TRBV2 and TRBJ1-1, with D perhaps matching TRBD1 (5 bases). The CDR3 length is 13 residues. Per the germline V gene, CDR1 is SNHLY and CDR2 is FYNNEI. The V and J ends lost 8 bases and 4 bases respectively, with 14 bases between them. The CDR3 is CASSGFGGTEAFF. CDR3 in DNA: TGTGCCAGCTCAGGGTTCGGGGGCACTGAAGCTTTCTTT.

The V call is TRBV6-1, the J call TRBJ2-3, with D possibly being TRBD2 (6 bases). CDR3 size: 17 residues. V lost 2 bases, J lost 0 bases, and 15 bases lay in between. CDR1 and CDR2 (germline): MNHNS, SASEGT. The CDR3 DNA is TGTGCCAGCAGTGAACGGGTTAGCGGCCAAAGCACAGATACGCAGTATTTT. Its translation is CASSERVSGQSTDTQYF.

This chain uses TRBV27 with TRBJ1-1, with D perhaps TRBD1 (6 bases). The CDR3 is made up of 14 amino acids. Trimming removed 6 bases at V and 6 bases at J, with 17 bases between. CDR1 is MNHEY and CDR2 is SMNVEV in the germline V gene (reference sequence). CDR3 sequence reads: CASRKGGFGSEAFF. CDR3 sequence (DNA): TGTGCCAGCAGAAAGGGGGGCTTCGGATCTGAAGCTTTCTTT.

This clonotype was observed a few times. In DNA, the CDR3 is TGTGCCAGCAGCACCGGGACTTGGGTAAACATTCAGTACTTC. Residues: CASSTGTWVNIQYF. The chain couples TRBV11-2 to TRBJ2-4; perhaps TRBD2 as D (6 bases). This CDR3 is 14 amino acids long. V lost 5 bases to trimming and J lost 6 bases, with 14 bases between them. The germline V gene has CDR1 SGHAT and CDR2 FQNNGV. Combining the CDR3 with reference TRBV11-2 and TRBJ2-4 gives the whole variable domain EAGVAQSPRYKIIEKRQSVAFWCNPISGHATLYWYQQILGQGPKLLIQFQNNGVVDDSQLPKDRFSAERLKGVDSTLKIQPAKLEDSAVYLCASSTGTWVNIQYFGAGTRLSVL.